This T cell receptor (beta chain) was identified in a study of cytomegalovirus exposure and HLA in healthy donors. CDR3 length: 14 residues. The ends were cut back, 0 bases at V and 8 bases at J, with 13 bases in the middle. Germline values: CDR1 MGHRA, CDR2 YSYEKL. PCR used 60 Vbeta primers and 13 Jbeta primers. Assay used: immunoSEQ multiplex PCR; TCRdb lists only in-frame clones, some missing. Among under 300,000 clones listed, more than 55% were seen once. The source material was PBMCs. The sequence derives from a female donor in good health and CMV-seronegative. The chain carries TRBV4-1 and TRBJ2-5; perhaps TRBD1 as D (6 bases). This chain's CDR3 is CASSQDNRVETQYF. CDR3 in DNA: TGCGCCAGCAGCCAAGATAACAGGGTGGAAACCCAGTACTTC.